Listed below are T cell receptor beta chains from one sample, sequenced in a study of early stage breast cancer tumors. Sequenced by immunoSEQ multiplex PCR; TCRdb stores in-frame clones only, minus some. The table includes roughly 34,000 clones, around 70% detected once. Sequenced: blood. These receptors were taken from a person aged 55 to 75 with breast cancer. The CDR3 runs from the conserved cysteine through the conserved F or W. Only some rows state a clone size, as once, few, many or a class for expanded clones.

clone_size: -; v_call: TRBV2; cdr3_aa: CASSEYTVINEQFF
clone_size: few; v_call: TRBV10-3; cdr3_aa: CAISEKGNTEAFF
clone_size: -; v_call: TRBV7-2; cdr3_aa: CASTLRLNTEAFF
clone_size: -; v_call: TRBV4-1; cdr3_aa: CASSQDVSWNTEAFF
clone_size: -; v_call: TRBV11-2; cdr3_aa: CASSITSGGHGEQYF
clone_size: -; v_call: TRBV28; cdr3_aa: CASRELTDTQYF
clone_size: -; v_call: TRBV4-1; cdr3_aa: CASSQLRWDRQGPLHF
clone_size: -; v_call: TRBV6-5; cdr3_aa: CASSYRTSGPYEQYF
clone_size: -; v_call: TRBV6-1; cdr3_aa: CASSEGGTPNEQFF
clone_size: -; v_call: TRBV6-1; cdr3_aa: CASSELQVSRVHEQYF
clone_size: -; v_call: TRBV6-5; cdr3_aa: CASRRLGTNYGYTF
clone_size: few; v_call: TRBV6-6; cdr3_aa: CASRPTGGEQPQHF
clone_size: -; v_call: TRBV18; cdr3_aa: CASSGRDRGPNQPQHF
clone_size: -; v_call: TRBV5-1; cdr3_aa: CASSPGGAYNEQFF
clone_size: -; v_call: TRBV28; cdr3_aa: CASSLRILTGTSHGYTF
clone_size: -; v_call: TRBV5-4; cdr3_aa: CASRGTSEQETQYF
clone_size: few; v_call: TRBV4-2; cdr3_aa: CASSQVGPGGYTF
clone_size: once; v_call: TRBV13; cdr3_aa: CASSLTPGIQYF
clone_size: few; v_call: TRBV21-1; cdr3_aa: CASSDRPWFHEGNQPQHF
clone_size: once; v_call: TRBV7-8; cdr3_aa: CASSLGLSSTDTQYF
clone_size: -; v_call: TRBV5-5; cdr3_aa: CASSWGADQPQHF
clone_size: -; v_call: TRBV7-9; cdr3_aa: CASSPPDRGYGYTF
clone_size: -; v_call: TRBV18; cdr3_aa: CASSLYGGQYGYTF
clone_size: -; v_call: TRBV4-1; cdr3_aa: CASSQVRTGTGNQPQHF
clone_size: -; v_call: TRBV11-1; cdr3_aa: CASSPRGAGDSYEQYF
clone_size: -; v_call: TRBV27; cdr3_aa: CASSFMGQGVHGELFF
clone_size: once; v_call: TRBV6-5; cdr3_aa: CASRLGPVGETQYF
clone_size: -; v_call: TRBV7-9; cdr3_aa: CASRGSIATGELFF
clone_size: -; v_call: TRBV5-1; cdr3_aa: CASSLGTGGGGTEAFF
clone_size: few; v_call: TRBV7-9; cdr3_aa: CASSLVGQGAKAFF
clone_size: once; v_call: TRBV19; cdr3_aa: CASSLRGTGANVLTF
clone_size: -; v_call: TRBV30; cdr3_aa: CAWSVRVSYEQYF
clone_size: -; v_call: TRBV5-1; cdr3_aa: CASSFRDRDTEAFF
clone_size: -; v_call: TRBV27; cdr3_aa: CASSLSSGTYEQYF
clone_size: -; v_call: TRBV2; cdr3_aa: CASSGLGDLLYEQYF
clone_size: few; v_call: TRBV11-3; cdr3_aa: CASSRDRGTGELFF
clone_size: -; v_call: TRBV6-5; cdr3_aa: CASSRTGGLSYGYTF
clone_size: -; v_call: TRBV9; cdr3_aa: CASSVGRGQGNTIYF
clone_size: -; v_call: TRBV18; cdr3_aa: CASSPQLAGSTDTQYF
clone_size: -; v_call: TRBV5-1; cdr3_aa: CASSLDPGLGEKLFF
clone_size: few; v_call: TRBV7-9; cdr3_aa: CASSPGLAGAMNTYEQYF
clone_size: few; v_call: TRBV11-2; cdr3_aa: CASSLDGTGFTYEQYF
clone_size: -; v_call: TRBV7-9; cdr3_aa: CALDNVCCGGVHGYTF
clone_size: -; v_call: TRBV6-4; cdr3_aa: CASSVSASGGTDTQYF
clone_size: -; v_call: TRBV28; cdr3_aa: CASSRGRYGYTF
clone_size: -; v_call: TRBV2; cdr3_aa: CASSPRTRSAYNEQFF
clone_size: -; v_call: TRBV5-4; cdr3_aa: CASSLDSGTGKETQYF
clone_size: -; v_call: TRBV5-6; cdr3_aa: CASSFGRLDTQYF
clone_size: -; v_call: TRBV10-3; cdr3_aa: CAINRDTDTQYF